The 30 T cell receptor beta chains presented below share a single source sample, sequenced in a study of vaccination and CD4 T cells after COVID-19. As to treatment: approximately nine-day PBMC culture with coronavirus spike peptide pools or control peptides (ViraFEST assay). The Oncomine TCR Beta short-read assay sequenced DNA from cultured CD4+ T cells. One entry per CDR3 protein results from TCRdb running MiXCR on the PCR reads. The data show 20,000 to 30,000 distinct CDR3 sequences, around 69% seen once. These receptors are not linked to any known antigen. The source material was CD4+ T cells from blood, cultured in vitro, sampled after SARS-CoV-2 vaccination. The receptor source for this set is a human donor who received a COVID-19 vaccine.

V is TRBV20-1 and J is TRBJ1-2; D may be TRBD1 (5 bases). The germline V gene encodes CDR1 DFQATT and CDR2 SNEGSKA (reference sequence). The CDR3 consists of 13 residues. V shed 1 base and J shed 2 bases, with 8 bases lying between them. CDR3: CSARGDRNYGYTF. DNA of the CDR3: TGCAGTGCTAGAGGGGACCGCAACTATGGCTACACCTTC.

The chain couples TRBV10-1 to TRBJ2-7; 8 nucleotides match TRBD1. This CDR3 has 14 residues. CDR1 WNHNN and CDR2 SYGVQD come from the germline V gene (reference sequence). Germline trimming cut 3 bases from V and 4 bases from J; bases unmatched to any gene: 5. In DNA form, the CDR3 reads TGCGCCAGCAGTGACCCCCACAGGGGGTACGAGCAGTACTTC. It yields the protein CASSDPHRGYEQYF.

The J gene is TRBJ2-1, the V gene TRBV10-3; 8 nucleotides match TRBD1. The CDR3 has 12 residues. Losses at the gene ends were 9 bases for V and 5 bases for J; bases not matched to a gene: 3. CDR1 and CDR2 (germline): ENHRY, SYGVKD. CDR3 bases: TGTGCCATGAAGGGACAGGACAATGAGCAGTTCTTC. This sequence encodes CAMKGQDNEQFF.

The gene calls are TRBV18 and TRBJ1-6; 8 bases are shared with TRBD1. CDR3 size: 14 residues. Germline V lookup: CDR1 KGHSH, CDR2 LQKENI. V shed 7 bases, J shed 9 bases, and the junction held 8 bases outside the gene matches. The CDR3 reads CASWTGIVGSPLHF. CDR3 DNA: TGTGCCAGCTGGACAGGGATCGTGGGTTCACCCCTCCACTTT.

V gene TRBV6-2 or TRBV6-3 combines with J gene TRBJ2-7; tentatively, D is TRBD2 (5 bases). CDR3 length: 12 amino acids. Trimming pared 2 bases from V and 5 bases from J, leaving 7 bases between. The germline gives CDR1 MNHEY, CDR2 SVGEGT. The CDR3, as DNA: TGTGCCAGCAGTTACATGGGAGACGAGCAGTACTTC. Amino acids: CASSYMGDEQYF.

The V and J genes are TRBV7-9 and TRBJ1-1, with 8 bases lining up with TRBD1. V lost 1 base, J lost 8 bases, and 6 bases stayed unmatched. The CDR3 sequence is 14 residues long. Germline-derived CDR1 and CDR2 are SEHNR and FQNEAQ (reference sequence). For the CDR3, the DNA is TGTGCCAGCAGCTTAGACCAGGGGGCCATGGAAGCTTTCTTT. This gives the protein CASSLDQGAMEAFF.

The chain is built from TRBV7-2 and TRBJ2-5; D is ambiguous. The CDR3 is made up of 14 amino acids. Germline V CDR1 and CDR2: SGHTA, FQGNSA. Trimming stripped 4 bases from V and 5 bases from J, with 14 bases between. The DNA for the CDR3 is TGTGCCAGCAGCTCGACTTCGCTCGGGGAGACCCAGTACTTC. Amino acids: CASSSTSLGETQYF.

This rearrangement joins TRBV20-1 to TRBJ2-7, with 10 bases fitting TRBD2. Germline V gene sequence: CDR1 DFQATT, CDR2 SNEGSKA (reference sequence). V gave up 6 bases and J gave up 3 bases; unmatched junction bases: 8. This CDR3 comprises 14 residues. CDR3 sequence (DNA): TGCAGTGCCCCCGACCGGACTAGCGGCTACGAGCAGTACTTC. Amino acid sequence: CSAPDRTSGYEQYF.

This sequence joins TRBV2 and TRBJ2-6; 10 positions agree with TRBD1. The CDR3 runs 14 residues. With V trimmed by 10 bases and J by 12 bases, 12 bases remained unmatched. Germline-derived CDR1 and CDR2 are SNHLY and FYNNEI. CDR3 amino acids: CATSTGQGVVVLTF. The CDR3 bases are TGTGCCACCTCTACCGGACAGGGGGTGGTCGTCCTGACTTTC.

The J gene is TRBJ1-2, the V gene TRBV24-1; tentatively, D is TRBD1 (6 bases). The germline gives CDR1 KGHDR, CDR2 SFDVKD. V was pared by 5 bases and J by 1 base, with 16 bases between. CDR3 length: 16 amino acids. This CDR3 is CATSAAGGANNYGYTF. The CDR3 DNA follows: TGTGCCACCAGTGCGGCTGGGGGCGCCAATAACTATGGCTACACCTTC.

This clonotype was recorded a few times. The chain combines TRBV19 with TRBJ1-2, with D perhaps matching TRBD1 (6 bases). Germline assignment: CDR1 LNHDA and CDR2 SQIVND (reference sequence). The length of the CDR3 is 13 residues. V was shortened by 7 bases and J by 8 bases, with 17 bases between the two germline ends. The CDR3 coding sequence is TGTGCCAGTACCCCTAAGGGGGGGGACGGCTACACCTTC. Translation: CASTPKGGDGYTF.

The chain carries TRBV2 and TRBJ1-6, with a tentative D call TRBD1 (5 bases). The germline V gene has CDR1 SNHLY and CDR2 FYNNEI. The V gene lost 6 bases and the J gene lost 7 bases, with 16 bases spanning the gap. CDR3 length: 15 amino acids. CDR3 nucleotide sequence: TGTGCCAGCAGCCCGACAGTAATCCCCAATTCACCCCTCCACTTT. Protein: CASSPTVIPNSPLHF.

This chain joins TRBV24-1 and TRBJ2-1; TRBD2 might be the D (6 bases). CDR1 KGHDR and CDR2 SFDVKD come from the germline V gene. Deletions cut 4 bases from V and 9 bases from J, with 15 bases between. This CDR3 has 14 residues. The CDR3 DNA follows: TGTGCCACCAGTGAACATGGGGGAGGCAGTGAGCAGTTCTTC. Amino acid sequence: CATSEHGGGSEQFF.

The chain links TRBV12-3 or TRBV12-4 to TRBJ2-3, with 10 nucleotides matching TRBD1. J lost 7 bases, V lost 4 bases, and 11 bases had no gene match. The CDR3 is 16 residues long. The CDR3 bases are TGTGCCAGCAGTTCGACCTCCGGGACAGGGGTTCATACGCAGTATTTT. As protein: CASSSTSGTGVHTQYF.

The chain couples TRBV2 to TRBJ2-5; no definite D call. CDR3 size: 12 residues. CDR1 and CDR2 (germline): SNHLY, FYNNEI. V gave up 6 bases and J gave up 2 bases, with 7 bases separating them. Written as DNA, the CDR3 is TGTGCCAGCAGGAACCTACAAGAGACCCAGTACTTC. This gives the protein CASRNLQETQYF.

The chain combines TRBV30 with TRBJ1-3; 7 nucleotides agree with TRBD1. The CDR3 covers 14 residues. Trimming cost V 3 bases and J 8 bases; bases outside gene matches: 10. CDR1 is GTSNPN, CDR2 SVGIG, per germline (reference sequence). The CDR3 DNA sequence: TGTGCCTGGAGCGGACAGGCACTCGGGGACACCATATATTTT. Amino acids: CAWSGQALGDTIYF.

V gene TRBV20-1 combines with J gene TRBJ2-1; perhaps TRBD2 as D (6 bases). Trimming left V 0 bases short and J 5 bases short, with 17 bases between. From germline, CDR1 is DFQATT and CDR2 SNEGSKA (reference sequence). The CDR3 sequence is 16 residues long. The CDR3 coding sequence is TGCAGTGCTAGAGATGGTCTACCTAGCGTGAACAATGAGCAGTTCTTC. This gives the protein CSARDGLPSVNNEQFF.

The rearrangement links TRBV10-3 to TRBJ1-1; 7 bases are shared with TRBD1. The CDR3 contains 13 residues. Germline CDR1 ENHRY, CDR2 SYGVKD. Unmatched junction bases numbered 10, after V lost 10 bases and J lost 5 bases. The CDR3 coding sequence is TGTGCCACCCAAAGACAGGGAGATACTGAAGCTTTCTTT. It yields the protein CATQRQGDTEAFF.

The chain's CDR3 is CASSTAPGAGGTDTQYF. The CDR3 DNA follows: TGTGCCAGCAGTACGGCCCCCGGCGCCGGGGGCACAGATACGCAGTATTTT. The chain is built from TRBV4-2 and TRBJ2-3, with D maybe TRBD2 (5 bases). The CDR3 sequence is 17 residues long. Germline V gene sequence: CDR1 LGHNA, CDR2 YNFKEQ. V lost 6 bases and J lost 1, with 20 bases in between.

This clonotype was observed a few times. The chain employs TRBV7-2 and TRBJ1-1, with 7 bases lining up with TRBD1. V dropped 2 bases and J dropped 4; count of bases not matched to a gene: 4. This CDR3 region has 14 residues. The germline V gene encodes CDR1 SGHTA and CDR2 FQGNSA. Here the CDR3 DNA reads TGTGCCAGCAGCTTATCAGGGGGAGGCACTGAAGCTTTCTTT. Protein sequence: CASSLSGGGTEAFF.

The chain carries TRBV11-2 and TRBJ2-5; D remains unclear. CDR1 is SGHAT, CDR2 FQNNGV, per germline. This CDR3 is 15 amino acids long. Trimming removed 2 bases from V and 3 bases from J, with 13 bases in between. CDR3 protein: CASSLRTTSEETQYF. The CDR3, as DNA: TGTGCCAGCAGCTTACGGACCACCTCGGAAGAGACCCAGTACTTC.

V is TRBV6-1 and J is TRBJ2-5, with D perhaps matching TRBD1 or TRBD2 (5 bases each). Trimming took 7 bases from V and 2 from J, leaving 14 bases between them. Germline CDR1 MNHNS, CDR2 SASEGT. CDR3 size: 14 residues. Written as DNA, the CDR3 is TGTGCCAGCACTCGGGGCAGGACTCAAGAGACCCAGTACTTC. Encoded protein: CASTRGRTQETQYF.

The chain employs TRBV20-1 and TRBJ2-5; 8 nucleotides line up with TRBD2. Germline CDR1 reads DFQATT; CDR2 reads SNEGSKA (reference sequence). V lost 1 base to trimming and J lost 2 bases; unmatched junction nucleotides: 6. CDR3 size: 15 residues. In nucleotides, the CDR3 is TGCAGTGCTAGAGCCTCCAGCGGGGGACAAGAGACCCAGTACTTC. It is translated as CSARASSGGQETQYF.

The genes are TRBV7-8 and TRBJ1-5; 9 positions match TRBD1. The germline V gene has CDR1 SGHVS and CDR2 FQNEAQ. V was clipped by 5 bases and J by 3 bases; unmatched bases: 2. The CDR3 contains 14 residues. In nucleotides, the CDR3 is TGTGCCAGCAGCGGGGACAGGGTCAATCAGCCCCAGCATTTT. Amino acids: CASSGDRVNQPQHF.

The V and J genes are TRBV2 and TRBJ2-3, with 7 bases matching TRBD2. The J segment lost 5 bases and the V segment lost 5 bases, leaving 4 bases of the junction unmatched. Germline V CDR1 and CDR2: SNHLY, FYNNEI. The CDR3 runs to 13 residues. CDR3 bases: TGTGCCAGCAGTATACTAGCGAGAGATACGCAGTATTTT. Its protein product is CASSILARDTQYF.

This rearrangement joins TRBV27 to TRBJ2-7; no reliable D call. Germline V gene data show CDR1 as MNHEY and CDR2 as SMNVEV (reference sequence). Trimming cost V 4 bases and J 0 bases, with 7 bases left between them. The CDR3 spans 13 residues. In nucleotides, the CDR3 is TGTGCCAGCAGTTCGTACACCTCCTACGAGCAGTACTTC. Its protein product is CASSSYTSYEQYF.

This clonotype occurred a few times. The chain has TRBV24-1 and TRBJ1-2, with TRBD1 as a possible D gene (6 bases). V gave up 4 bases and J gave up 10 bases, with 9 bases separating them. Germline V gene lookup returns CDR1 KGHDR and CDR2 SFDVKD. The CDR3 covers 11 residues. The CDR3: CATSEQGNYTF. Here the CDR3 DNA reads TGTGCCACCAGTGAACAGGGAAACTACACCTTC.

The chain employs TRBV20-1 and TRBJ2-5; D is unclear. Trimming took off 4 bases at V and 5 bases at J, with 11 bases between the two ends. The germline V gene encodes CDR1 DFQATT and CDR2 SNEGSKA (reference sequence). This CDR3 has 12 amino acids. The CDR3 spells CSATEGVETQYF. CDR3 DNA sequence: TGCAGTGCTACAGAAGGCGTGGAGACCCAGTACTTC.

CDR3 DNA: TGTGCCAGCAGGACTAGCGGGGGGGCAGATACGCAGTATTTT. This encodes CASRTSGGADTQYF. The J gene is TRBJ2-3, the V gene TRBV2, with 14 bases identical to TRBD2. The trim removed 6 bases at V and 4 bases at J, leaving 0 bases unmatched. Germline values: CDR1 SNHLY, CDR2 FYNNEI. This CDR3 is 14 amino acids long.

The chain uses TRBV20-1 and TRBJ2-5; D is uncertain. The CDR3 length is 13 residues. Germline V lookup: CDR1 DFQATT, CDR2 SNEGSKA (reference sequence). V dropped 3 bases and J dropped 4 bases, with 12 bases sitting between them. For the CDR3, the DNA is TGCAGTGCTAGCGACCTCGTAATAGAGACCCAGTACTTC. Translating gives CSASDLVIETQYF.